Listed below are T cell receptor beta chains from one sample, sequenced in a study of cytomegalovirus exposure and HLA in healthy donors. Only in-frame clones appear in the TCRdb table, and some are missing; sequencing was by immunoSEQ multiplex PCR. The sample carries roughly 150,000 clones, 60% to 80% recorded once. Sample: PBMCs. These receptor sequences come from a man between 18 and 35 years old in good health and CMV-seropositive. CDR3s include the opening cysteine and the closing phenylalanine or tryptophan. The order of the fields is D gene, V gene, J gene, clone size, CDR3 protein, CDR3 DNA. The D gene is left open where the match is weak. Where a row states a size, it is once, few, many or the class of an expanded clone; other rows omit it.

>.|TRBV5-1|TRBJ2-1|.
CASSPSGELRNEQFF
TGCGCCAGCAGCCCGTCGGGGGAGCTTCGGAATGAGCAGTTCTTC
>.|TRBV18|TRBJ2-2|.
CASSPAPGAGNTGKLFF
TGTGCCAGCTCACCCGCCCCAGGGGCCGGGAACACCGGGAAGCTGTTTTTT
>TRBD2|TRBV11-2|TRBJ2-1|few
CASSLVRGTSSYNEQFF
TGTGCCAGCAGCTTAGTAAGGGGGACTAGCAGCTACAATGAGCAGTTCTTC
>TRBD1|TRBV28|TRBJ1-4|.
CASSPATGMGEKLFF
TGTGCCAGCAGTCCGGCGACAGGGATGGGTGAAAAACTGTTTTTT
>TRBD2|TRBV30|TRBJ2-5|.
CAWSGLAGTEYF
TGTGCCTGGAGTGGACTAGCGGGGACCGAGTACTTC
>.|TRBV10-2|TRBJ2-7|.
CASSGKGSLYEQYF
TGCGCCAGCAGTGGCAAGGGGTCCCTTTACGAGCAGTACTTC
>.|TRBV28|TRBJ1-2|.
CASSPGGAGYTF
TGTGCCAGCAGCCCGGGGGGGGCTGGCTACACCTTC
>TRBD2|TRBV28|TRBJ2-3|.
CASSLAGSTDTQYF
TGTGCCAGCAGCCTAGCGGGGAGCACAGATACGCAGTATTTT
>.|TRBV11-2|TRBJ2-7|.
CASTPGVGSPPYEQYF
TGTGCCAGCACCCCCGGGGTGGGTTCCCCGCCCTACGAGCAGTACTTC
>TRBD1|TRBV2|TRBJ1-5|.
CASSSGAGGGQPQHF
TGTGCCAGCAGTTCGGGGGCAGGGGGCGGTCAGCCCCAGCATTTT
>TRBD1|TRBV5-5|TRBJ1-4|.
CASSLETGYNLFF
TGTGCCAGCAGCTTGGAGACAGGGTACAATCTGTTTTTT
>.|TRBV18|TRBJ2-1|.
CASSPSDEQFF
TGTGCCAGTTCACCATCCGATGAGCAGTTCTTC
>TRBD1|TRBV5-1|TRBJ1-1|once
CASSLKVYRGTKNTEAFF
TGCGCCAGCAGCCTCAAGGTCTACAGGGGGACCAAGAACACTGAAGCTTTCTTT
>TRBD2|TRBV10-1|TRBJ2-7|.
CASSQMTSGSGEQYF
TGCGCCAGCAGTCAAATGACTAGCGGGAGTGGCGAGCAGTACTTC
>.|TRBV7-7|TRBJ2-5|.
CASSAGAGGGETQYF
TGTGCTAGCAGCGCCGGTGCCGGGGGTGGAGAGACCCAGTACTTC
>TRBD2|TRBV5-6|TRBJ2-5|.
CASRPKGRGETQYF
TGTGCCAGCAGACCCAAGGGGCGGGGGGAGACCCAGTACTTC
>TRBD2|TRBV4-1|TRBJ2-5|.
CASSQERRTSGETQYF
TGCGCCAGCAGCCAAGAACGCAGGACTAGCGGGGAGACCCAGTACTTC
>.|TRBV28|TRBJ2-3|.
CASSLWSRSATDTQYF
TGTGCCAGCAGTTTATGGTCCCGGAGCGCCACAGATACGCAGTATTTT
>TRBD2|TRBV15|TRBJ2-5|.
CATSRVLAGGVKETQYF
TGTGCCACCAGCAGGGTACTAGCGGGAGGCGTTAAAGAGACCCAGTACTTC
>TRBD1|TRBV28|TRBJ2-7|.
CASSQQGAAGNEQYF
TGTGCCAGCAGCCAACAGGGGGCGGCTGGAAACGAGCAGTACTTC
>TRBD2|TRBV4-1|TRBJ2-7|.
CASSQDRTSYREQYF
TGCGCCAGCAGCCAAGACAGGACTAGCTATAGGGAGCAGTACTTC
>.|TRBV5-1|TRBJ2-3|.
CASSFGRSGSADTQYF
TGCGCCAGCAGCTTCGGCAGAAGCGGGTCCGCAGATACGCAGTATTTT
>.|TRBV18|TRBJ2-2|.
CASSYLSGYTAGELFF
TGTGCCAGCTCATACCTGTCAGGGTATACGGCCGGGGAGCTGTTTTTT
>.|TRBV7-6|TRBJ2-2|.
CASSLRTWDKNTGELFF
TGTGCCAGCAGCTTACGCACATGGGACAAGAACACCGGGGAGCTGTTTTTT
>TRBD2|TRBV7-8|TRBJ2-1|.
CASSLLAGGGNEQFF
TGTGCCAGCAGCTTACTAGCGGGAGGGGGCAATGAGCAGTTCTTC
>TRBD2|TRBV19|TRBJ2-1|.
CASSSMGLAGGNEQFF
TGTGCCAGTAGCTCTATGGGCCTAGCGGGGGGCAATGAGCAGTTCTTC